This record covers a single TCR beta chain. What it binds is not known. The assay was immunoSEQ multiplex PCR, and TCRdb's table has in-frame clones only and misses some. The sample gives about 190,000 clones, more than 70% of which show up once; roughly 1.6% is in the top ten. From the 120-subject validation cohort, which was separate from the approximately 670-subject first cohort, the donors were drawn. These data come from a study of cytomegalovirus exposure and HLA in healthy donors. The study, taken as a whole, reports: A few CMV-associated chains were confirmed in vitro to be specific for CMV antigens. Reported performance of the classifier showed diagnosis of cytomegalovirus status with high specificity and sensitivity.

The CDR3 has 15 residues. The germline gives CDR1 MNHEY, CDR2 SMNVEV (reference sequence). With V trimmed by 6 bases and J by 5 bases, 10 bases remained unmatched. The sample was PBMCs. This TCR was recovered from a woman aged 18-29 years in good health and CMV-seronegative. The chain recombines TRBV27 with TRBJ1-1; 9 positions match TRBD1. CDR3 sequence: CASSPEGQGITEAFF. In DNA form, the CDR3 reads TGTGCCAGCAGCCCCGAGGGACAGGGTATAACTGAAGCTTTCTTT.